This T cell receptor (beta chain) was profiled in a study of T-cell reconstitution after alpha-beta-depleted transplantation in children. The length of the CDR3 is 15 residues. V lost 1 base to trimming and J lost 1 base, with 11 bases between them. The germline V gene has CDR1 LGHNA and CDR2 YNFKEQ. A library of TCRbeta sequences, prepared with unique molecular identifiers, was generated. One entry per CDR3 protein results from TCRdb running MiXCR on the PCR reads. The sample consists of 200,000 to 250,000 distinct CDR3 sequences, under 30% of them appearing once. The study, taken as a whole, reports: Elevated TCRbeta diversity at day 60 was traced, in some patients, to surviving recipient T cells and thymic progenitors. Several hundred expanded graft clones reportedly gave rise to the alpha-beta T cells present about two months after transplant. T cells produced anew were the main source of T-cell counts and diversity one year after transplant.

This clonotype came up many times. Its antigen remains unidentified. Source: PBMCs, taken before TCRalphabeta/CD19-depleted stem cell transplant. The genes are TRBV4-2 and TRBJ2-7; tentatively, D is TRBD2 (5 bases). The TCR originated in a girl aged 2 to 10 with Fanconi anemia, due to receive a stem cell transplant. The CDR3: CASSQVEDWSYEQYF. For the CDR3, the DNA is TGTGCCAGCAGCCAAGTTGAGGACTGGTCCTACGAGCAGTACTTC.